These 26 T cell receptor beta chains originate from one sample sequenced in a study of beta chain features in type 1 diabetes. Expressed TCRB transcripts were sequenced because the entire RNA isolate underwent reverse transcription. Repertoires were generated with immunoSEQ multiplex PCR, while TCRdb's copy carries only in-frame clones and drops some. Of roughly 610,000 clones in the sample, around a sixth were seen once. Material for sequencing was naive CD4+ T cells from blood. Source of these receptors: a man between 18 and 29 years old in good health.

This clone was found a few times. CDR3 sequence reads: CAWSWDRNIQYF. The CDR3, as DNA: TGTGCCTGGAGCTGGGACAGAAACATTCAGTACTTC. The rearrangement joins TRBV30 to TRBJ2-4; 7 nucleotides align to TRBD1. The CDR3 is 12 residues long. The junction had 2 bases not matched to a gene; V was cut back by 3 bases and J by 6 bases. From germline, CDR1 is GTSNPN and CDR2 SVGIG (reference sequence).

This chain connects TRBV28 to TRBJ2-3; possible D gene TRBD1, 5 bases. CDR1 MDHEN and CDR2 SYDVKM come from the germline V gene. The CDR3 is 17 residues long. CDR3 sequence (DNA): TGTGTCACAACGCCGGCTTCCTCTCTTACAGGACCAGATACGCAGTATTTT. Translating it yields CVTTPASSLTGPDTQYF.

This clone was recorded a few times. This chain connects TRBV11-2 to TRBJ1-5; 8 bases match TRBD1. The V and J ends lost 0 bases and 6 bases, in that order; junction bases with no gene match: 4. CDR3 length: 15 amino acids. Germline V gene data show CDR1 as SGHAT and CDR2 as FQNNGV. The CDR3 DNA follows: TGTGCCAGCAGCTTAGAAGGGACAGGAGGTCAGCCCCAGCATTTT. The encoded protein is CASSLEGTGGQPQHF. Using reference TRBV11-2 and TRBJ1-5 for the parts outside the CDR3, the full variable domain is EAGVAQSPRYKIIEKRQSVAFWCNPISGHATLYWYQQILGQGPKLLIQFQNNGVVDDSQLPKDRFSAERLKGVDSTLKIQPAKLEDSAVYLCASSLEGTGGQPQHFGDGTRLSIL.

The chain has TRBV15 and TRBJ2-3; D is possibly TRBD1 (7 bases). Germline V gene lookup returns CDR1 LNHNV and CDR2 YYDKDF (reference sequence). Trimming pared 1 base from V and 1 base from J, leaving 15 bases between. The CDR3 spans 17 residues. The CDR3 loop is CATSRVIGGTGTDTQYF. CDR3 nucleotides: TGTGCCACCAGCAGAGTAATCGGCGGGACAGGCACAGATACGCAGTATTTT.

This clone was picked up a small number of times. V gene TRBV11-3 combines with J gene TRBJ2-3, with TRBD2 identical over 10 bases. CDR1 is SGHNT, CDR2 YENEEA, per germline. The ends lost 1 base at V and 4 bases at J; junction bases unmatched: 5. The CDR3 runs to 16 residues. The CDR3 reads CASSLGLAGAADTQYF. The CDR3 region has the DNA TGTGCCAGCAGCTTAGGCCTAGCGGGGGCCGCAGATACGCAGTATTTT. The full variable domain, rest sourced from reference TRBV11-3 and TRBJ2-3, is EAGVVQSPRYKIIEKKQPVAFWCNPISGHNTLYWYLQNLGQGPELLIRYENEEAVDDSQLPKDRFSAERLKGVDSTLKIQPAELGDSAVYLCASSLGLAGAADTQYFGPGTRLTVL.

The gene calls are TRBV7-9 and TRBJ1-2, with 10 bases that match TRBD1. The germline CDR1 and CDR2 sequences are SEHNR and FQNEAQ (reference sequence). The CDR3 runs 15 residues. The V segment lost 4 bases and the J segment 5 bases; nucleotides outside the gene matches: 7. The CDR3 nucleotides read TGTGCCAGCAGCTCACCCGGGACAGGGGTTTATGGCTACACCTTC. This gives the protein CASSSPGTGVYGYTF.

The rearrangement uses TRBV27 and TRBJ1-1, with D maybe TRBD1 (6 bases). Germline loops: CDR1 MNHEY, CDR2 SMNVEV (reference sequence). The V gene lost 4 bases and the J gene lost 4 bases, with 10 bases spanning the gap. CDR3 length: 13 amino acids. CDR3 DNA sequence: TGTGCCAGCAGTTCTGTGACAGGCACTGAAGCTTTCTTT. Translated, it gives CASSSVTGTEAFF.

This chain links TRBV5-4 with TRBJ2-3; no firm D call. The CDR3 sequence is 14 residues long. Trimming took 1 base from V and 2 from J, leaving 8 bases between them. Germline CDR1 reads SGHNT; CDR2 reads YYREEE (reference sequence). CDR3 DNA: TGTGCCAGCAGCTTGCGCCGATCCACAGATACGCAGTATTTT. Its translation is CASSLRRSTDTQYF.

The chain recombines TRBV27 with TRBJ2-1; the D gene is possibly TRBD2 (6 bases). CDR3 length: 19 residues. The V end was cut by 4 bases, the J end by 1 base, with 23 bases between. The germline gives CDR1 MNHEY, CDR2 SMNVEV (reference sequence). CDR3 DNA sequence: TGTGCCAGCAGTTCCGACTTCTGGGACTCGCCGTTATCCTACAATGAGCAGTTCTTC. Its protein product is CASSSDFWDSPLSYNEQFF.

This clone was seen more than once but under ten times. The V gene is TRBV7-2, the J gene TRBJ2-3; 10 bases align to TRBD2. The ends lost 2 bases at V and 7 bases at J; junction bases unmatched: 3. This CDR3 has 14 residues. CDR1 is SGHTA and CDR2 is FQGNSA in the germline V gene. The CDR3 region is CASSLLAGVYTQYF. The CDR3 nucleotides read TGTGCCAGCAGCTTACTAGCGGGGGTGTATACGCAGTATTTT.

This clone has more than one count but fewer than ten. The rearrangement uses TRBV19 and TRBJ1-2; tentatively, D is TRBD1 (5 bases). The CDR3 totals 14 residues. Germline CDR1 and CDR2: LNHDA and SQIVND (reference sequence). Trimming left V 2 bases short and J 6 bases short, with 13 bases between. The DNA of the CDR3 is TGTGCCAGTAGTATAAAAGCAGGGAGCAATGGCTACACCTTC. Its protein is CASSIKAGSNGYTF.

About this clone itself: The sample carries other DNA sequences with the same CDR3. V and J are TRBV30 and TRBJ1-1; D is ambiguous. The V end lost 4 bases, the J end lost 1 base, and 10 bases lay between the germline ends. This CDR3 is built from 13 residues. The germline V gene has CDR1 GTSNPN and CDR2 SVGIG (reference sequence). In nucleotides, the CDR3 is TGTGCCTGGAATGGGCGGAAGAACACTGAAGCTTTCTTT. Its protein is CAWNGRKNTEAFF.

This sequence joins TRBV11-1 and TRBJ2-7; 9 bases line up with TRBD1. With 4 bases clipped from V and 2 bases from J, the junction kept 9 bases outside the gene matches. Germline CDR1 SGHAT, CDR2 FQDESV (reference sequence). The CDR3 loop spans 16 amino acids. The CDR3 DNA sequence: TGTGCCAGCAGCTCACGGAACAGGGGGCGCACCTACGAGCAGTACTTC. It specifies CASSSRNRGRTYEQYF.

CDR3 sequence reads: CAISDNTDTQYF. The CDR3 DNA reads TGTGCCATCAGTGACAACACAGATACGCAGTATTTT. This chain links TRBV10-3 with TRBJ2-3; D not certain. V lost 3 bases and J lost 2, with 3 bases in between. Germline lookup yields CDR1 ENHRY and CDR2 SYGVKD. The CDR3 covers 12 residues.

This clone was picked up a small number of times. The CDR3 protein is CASLPGTGYGYTF. In nucleotides, the CDR3 is TGTGCCAGTCTCCCCGGGACAGGGTATGGCTACACCTTC. V usage is TRBV19 and J usage is TRBJ1-2; 9 nucleotides agree with TRBD1. Germline V gene data show CDR1 as LNHDA and CDR2 as SQIVND (reference sequence). V gave up 8 bases and J gave up 5 bases; unmatched junction bases: 6. The length of the CDR3 is 13 residues.

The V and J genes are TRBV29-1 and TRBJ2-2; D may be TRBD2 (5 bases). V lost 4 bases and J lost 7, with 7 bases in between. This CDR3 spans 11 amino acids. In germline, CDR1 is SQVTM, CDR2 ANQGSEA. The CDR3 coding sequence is TGCAGCGTTGGCGAGGGCGGGGAGCTGTTTTTT. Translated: CSVGEGGELFF.

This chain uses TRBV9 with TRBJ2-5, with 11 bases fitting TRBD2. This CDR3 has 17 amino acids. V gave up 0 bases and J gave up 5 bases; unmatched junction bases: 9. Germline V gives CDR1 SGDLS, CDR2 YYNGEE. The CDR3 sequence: CASSVVGSGGAPETQYF. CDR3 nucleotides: TGTGCCAGCAGCGTAGTGGGTAGCGGGGGGGCCCCGGAGACCCAGTACTTC.

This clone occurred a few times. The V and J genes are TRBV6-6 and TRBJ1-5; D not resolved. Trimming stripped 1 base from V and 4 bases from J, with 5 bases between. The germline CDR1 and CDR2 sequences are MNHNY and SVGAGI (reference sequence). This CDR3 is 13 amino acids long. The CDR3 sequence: CASSYLGNQPQHF. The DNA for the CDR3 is TGTGCCAGCAGTTACTTGGGGAATCAGCCCCAGCATTTT.

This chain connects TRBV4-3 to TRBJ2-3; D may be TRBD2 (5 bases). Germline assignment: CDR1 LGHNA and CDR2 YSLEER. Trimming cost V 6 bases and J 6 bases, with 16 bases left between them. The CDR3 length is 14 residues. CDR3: CASREERTRDTQYF. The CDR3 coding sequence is TGCGCCAGCAGAGAAGAGCGAACTAGGGATACGCAGTATTTT.

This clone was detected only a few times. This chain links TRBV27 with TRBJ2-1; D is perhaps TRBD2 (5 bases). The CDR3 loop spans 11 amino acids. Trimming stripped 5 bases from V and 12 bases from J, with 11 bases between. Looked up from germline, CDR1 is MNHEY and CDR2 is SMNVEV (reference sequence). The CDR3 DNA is TGTGCCAGCAGTCAAGCGGCACTGCAGTTCTTC. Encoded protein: CASSQAALQFF.

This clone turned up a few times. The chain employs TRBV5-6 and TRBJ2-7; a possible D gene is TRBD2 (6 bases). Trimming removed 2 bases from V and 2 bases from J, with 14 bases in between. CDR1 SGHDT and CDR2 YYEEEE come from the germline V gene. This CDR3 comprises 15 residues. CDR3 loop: CASSFRVAGTYEQYF. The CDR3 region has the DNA TGTGCCAGCAGCTTCCGCGTGGCGGGGACCTACGAGCAGTACTTC.

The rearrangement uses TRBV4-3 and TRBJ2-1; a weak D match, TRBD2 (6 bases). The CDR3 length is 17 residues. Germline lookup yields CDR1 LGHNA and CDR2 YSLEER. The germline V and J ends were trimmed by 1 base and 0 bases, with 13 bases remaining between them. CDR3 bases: TGCGCCAGCAGCCAAGGGGTAACGGGGGACTCCTACAATGAGCAGTTCTTC. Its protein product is CASSQGVTGDSYNEQFF.

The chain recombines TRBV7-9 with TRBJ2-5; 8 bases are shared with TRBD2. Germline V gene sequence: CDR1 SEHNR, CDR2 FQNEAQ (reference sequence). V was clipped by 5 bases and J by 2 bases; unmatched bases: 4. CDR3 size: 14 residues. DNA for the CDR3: TGTGCCAGCAGCGGACTAGCAGCGCAAGAGACCCAGTACTTC. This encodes CASSGLAAQETQYF.

CDR3 in DNA: TGTGCCAGCAGCACCAGCGGGGCCTCCTACGAGCAGTACTTC. Its translation is CASSTSGASYEQYF. This chain uses TRBV7-3 with TRBJ2-7; 7 bases line up with TRBD2. J gave up 0 bases and V 5 bases, and 4 bases lay outside the gene matches. CDR3 length: 14 residues. CDR1 SGHTA and CDR2 FQGTGA come from the germline V gene.

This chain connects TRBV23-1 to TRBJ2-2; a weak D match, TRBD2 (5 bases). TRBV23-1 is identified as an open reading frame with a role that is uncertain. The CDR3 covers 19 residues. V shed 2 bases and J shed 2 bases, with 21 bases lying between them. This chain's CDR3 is CASSQNGRGTPYNTGELFF. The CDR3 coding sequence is TGCGCCAGCAGTCAAAACGGACGGGGAACGCCTTATAACACCGGGGAGCTGTTTTTT.

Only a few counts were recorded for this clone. CDR3 nucleotide sequence: TGCGCCAGCAGCCAAGAGGTGGGATCGGGCGAGCAGTACTTC. Its protein product is CASSQEVGSGEQYF. The V call is TRBV4-3, the J call TRBJ2-7; D not resolved. Germline V CDR1 and CDR2: LGHNA, YSLEER. The V and J ends lost 0 bases and 6 bases respectively, with 12 bases between them. The CDR3 extends over 14 amino acids.